This TCR beta chain comes out of a study of T cell changes during pregnancy in multiple sclerosis. The J segment lost 5 bases and the V segment lost 4 bases, leaving 5 bases of the junction unmatched. The length of the CDR3 is 15 residues. Germline-derived CDR1 and CDR2 are SGDLS and YYNGEE. Assay: immunoSEQ multiplex PCR; the TCRdb copy retains only in-frame clones and omits some. The table records tens of thousands of clones, about 85% of them present only once. This receptor was taken from a female donor with multiple sclerosis, enrolled in a pregnancy study. The specimen was CD4+ T cells from peripheral blood mononuclear cells, collected in the second trimester of pregnancy. This chain uses TRBV9 with TRBJ2-1; 11 bases line up with TRBD2. CDR3 sequence: CASSIGTSGNNEQFF. As DNA, the CDR3 is TGTGCCAGCAGCATCGGGACTAGCGGCAACAATGAGCAGTTCTTC.